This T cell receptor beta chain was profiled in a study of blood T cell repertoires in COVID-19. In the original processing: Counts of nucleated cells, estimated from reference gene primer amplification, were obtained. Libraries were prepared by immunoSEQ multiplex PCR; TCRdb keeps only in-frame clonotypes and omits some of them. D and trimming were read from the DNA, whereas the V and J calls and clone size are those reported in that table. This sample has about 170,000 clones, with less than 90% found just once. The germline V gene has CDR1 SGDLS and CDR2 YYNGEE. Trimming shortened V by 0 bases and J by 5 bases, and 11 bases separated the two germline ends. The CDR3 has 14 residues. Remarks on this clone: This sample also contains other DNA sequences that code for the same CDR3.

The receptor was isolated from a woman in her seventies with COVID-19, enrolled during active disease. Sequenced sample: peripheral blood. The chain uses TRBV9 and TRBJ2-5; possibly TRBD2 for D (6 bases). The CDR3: CASSVVGGSETQYF. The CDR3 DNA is TGTGCCAGCAGCGTAGTAGGAGGGTCCGAGACCCAGTACTTC.